In its sample, the clone carrying this TCR beta chain was seen a few times. From germline, CDR1 is SGHKS and CDR2 YYEKEE (reference sequence). With 3 bases clipped from V and 5 bases from J, the junction kept 6 bases outside the gene matches. The CDR3 sequence is 15 residues long. The data stem from a study of blood T cells in healthy people across ages. Donors gave roughly 10 milliliters of peripheral blood apiece. Primers used in a second PCR of roughly 6 to 11 cycles were a sample-barcoded 5' primer and a J-beta primer mix. The yield of each sample was at least 2.5 million CDR3-containing paired-end reads. TCRdb re-called the 5' RACE reads with MiXCR, one entry per CDR3 protein. The sample contains around 800,000 distinct CDR3 sequences, around 45% of which appear only once.

The chain carries TRBV5-5 and TRBJ2-7, with 12 bases fitting TRBD2. This sequence was found in an elderly man in good health. Sequencing was performed on blood. The CDR3 spells CASSWRLAGADEQYF. The CDR3 DNA follows: TGTGCCAGCAGCTGGAGACTAGCGGGAGCGGACGAGCAGTACTTC. The complete variable domain, with remaining parts taken from reference TRBV5-5 and TRBJ2-7, reads DAGVTQSPTHLIKTRGQQVTLRCSPISGHKSVSWYQQVLGQGPQFIFQYYEKEERGRGNFPDRFSARQFPNYSSELNVNALLLGDSALYLCASSWRLAGADEQYFGPGTRLTVT.